These 26 T cell receptor beta chains share one sample of origin, sequenced in a study of blood T cells in healthy people across ages. Using a J-beta primer mix together with a sample-barcoded 5' primer, a second PCR was run for roughly 7 to 12 cycles. MiXCR, run by TCRdb on the 5' RACE reads, gives a single entry per CDR3 protein. The repertoire has 1 million to 1.2 million distinct CDR3 sequences, under 40% of them found once; the top ten carry roughly 14%. The sample comprised blood. The receptors stem from a young man in good health.

In this sample, this clonotype turned up once. V usage is TRBV6-2 or TRBV6-3 and J usage is TRBJ1-5; D uncertain. Trimming removed 5 bases at V and 6 bases at J, with 11 bases between. This CDR3 contains 13 residues. The germline CDR1 and CDR2 sequences are MNHEY and SVGEGT. This CDR3 reads CASSLDHSQPQHF. CDR3 DNA sequence: TGTGCCAGCAGTCTCGACCACAGTCAGCCCCAGCATTTT.

Only a few counts were recorded for this clonotype. This sequence joins TRBV4-3 and TRBJ1-2, with 7 bases aligning to TRBD1. Germline CDR1 LGHNA, CDR2 YSLEER. This CDR3 has 14 amino acids. V lost 0 bases to trimming and J lost 4 bases; unmatched junction nucleotides: 2. Here the CDR3 DNA reads TGCGCCAGCAGCCAAGATAAGGGGGCCTATGGCTACACCTTC. Translated, it gives CASSQDKGAYGYTF.

Regarding this clonotype: An end of the junction differs from the germline gene, which may be a read error. The chain joins TRBV4-1 to TRBJ2-3; no clear D. The germline CDR1 and CDR2 sequences are MGHRA and YSYEKL. CDR3 length equals 13 residues. The CDR3 here is CVSSQGTTDTQYF. As DNA, the CDR3 is TGCGTCAGCAGCCAAGGAACTACAGATACGCAGTATTTT.

The J gene is TRBJ1-5, the V gene TRBV7-2, with D possibly matching TRBD1 (6 bases). Germline CDR1 reads SGHTA; CDR2 reads FQGNSA. V was cut by 1 base and J by 0 bases, with 10 bases left in between. CDR3 length equals 16 residues. This chain's CDR3 is CASSLGTVYSNQPQHF. The DNA for the CDR3 is TGTGCCAGCAGCTTAGGGACAGTCTATAGCAATCAGCCCCAGCATTTT.

This clonotype was found once. The genes are TRBV9 and TRBJ2-3, with unresolved D. The CDR3 covers 13 residues. Germline V lookup: CDR1 SGDLS, CDR2 YYNGEE. The V gene lost 5 bases and the J gene lost 3 bases, with 10 bases spanning the gap. The CDR3 sequence: CASRTRPTDTQYF. The DNA of the CDR3 is TGTGCCAGCAGGACACGGCCGACAGATACGCAGTATTTT.

This clonotype is a singleton in its sample. V usage is TRBV6-4 and J usage is TRBJ1-2, with D possibly being TRBD1 (5 bases). Trimming removed 6 bases at V and 2 bases at J, with 28 bases between. The germline V gene has CDR1 MRHNA and CDR2 SNTAGT. The CDR3 totals 19 residues. CDR3 in amino acids: CASSDLKARDGTVNYGYTF. CDR3 sequence (DNA): TGTGCCAGCAGCGACCTAAAGGCCCGGGACGGAACCGTGAACTATGGCTACACCTTC.

CDR3 in amino acids: CASSEIGRAEAFF. CDR3 DNA: TGTGCCAGCAGCGAAATAGGGAGGGCTGAAGCTTTCTTT. The V and J genes are TRBV7-2 and TRBJ1-1; D call uncertain. The germline V gene has CDR1 SGHTA and CDR2 FQGNSA. The V end lost 5 bases, the J end lost 6 bases, and 13 bases lay between the germline ends. The CDR3 totals 13 residues. Supplemented by reference TRBV7-2 and TRBJ1-1, the full variable domain reads GAGVSQSPSNKVTEKGKDVELRCDPISGHTALYWYRQSLGQGLEFLIYFQGNSAPDKSGLPSDRFSAERTGGSVSTLTIQRTQQEDSAVYLCASSEIGRAEAFFGQGTRLTVV.

The rearrangement links TRBV3-1 to TRBJ1-1; no definite D call. The V and J ends lost 1 base and 0 bases respectively, with 21 bases between them. This CDR3 spans 19 amino acids. Looked up from germline, CDR1 is LGHDT and CDR2 is YNNKEL (reference sequence). The CDR3: CASSQVVGVSPLMNTEAFF. The CDR3 DNA reads TGTGCCAGCAGCCAAGTGGTCGGCGTATCACCCCTAATGAACACTGAAGCTTTCTTT.

To note about this clonotype: Since a much larger clone is just one base distant, this may be a read error. The V call is TRBV6-2 or TRBV6-3, the J call TRBJ1-5, with 9 bases aligning to TRBD1. The length of the CDR3 is 14 residues. The ends lost 6 bases at V and 6 bases at J; junction bases unmatched: 6. The V gene's germline CDR1 is MNHEY and CDR2 SVGEGT. The CDR3 sequence is CASRSTGGIQPQHF. CDR3 coding DNA: TGTGCCAGCAGATCAACAGGGGGCATTCAGCCCCAGCATTTT.

This clonotype appeared many times. This chain uses TRBV28 with TRBJ2-3; TRBD1 or TRBD2 may be the D gene (5 bases each). CDR3 length: 12 amino acids. V dropped 10 bases and J dropped 1 base, with 9 bases sitting between them. Per the germline V gene, CDR1 is MDHEN and CDR2 is SYDVKM. The CDR3 protein is CAIGTGTDTQYF. Written as DNA, the CDR3 is TGTGCCATCGGGACGGGCACAGATACGCAGTATTTT.

The chain employs TRBV2 and TRBJ2-6; D unresolved. The germline V and J ends were trimmed by 5 bases and 0 bases, with 11 bases remaining between them. Germline assignment: CDR1 SNHLY and CDR2 FYNNEI. CDR3 length: 16 residues. CDR3 residues: CASSNPPGSGANVLTF. The CDR3 DNA reads as TGTGCCAGCAGTAACCCCCCGGGCTCTGGGGCCAACGTCCTGACTTTC.

V gene TRBV25-1 combines with J gene TRBJ1-2; weak D call: TRBD1 (5 bases). The germline CDR1 and CDR2 sequences are MGHDK and SYGVNS. V lost 1 base and J 1 base, leaving 13 bases between the germline ends. This CDR3 comprises 16 residues. The CDR3 sequence is CASSEFEGSYNYGYTF. The CDR3 nucleotides are TGTGCCAGCAGTGAATTTGAGGGGTCCTATAACTATGGCTACACCTTC.

This clonotype appeared many times. This rearrangement joins TRBV6-5 to TRBJ2-7; 7 bases map to TRBD1. The CDR3 totals 17 residues. V was clipped by 2 bases and J by 0 bases; unmatched bases: 10. Germline-derived CDR1 and CDR2 are MNHEY and SVGAGI. The CDR3 bases are TGTGCCAGCAGTTACAACGTAAGGGACAGCTACTCCTACGAGCAGTACTTC. This sequence encodes CASSYNVRDSYSYEQYF.

This chain joins TRBV6-6 and TRBJ1-1; the D is unclear. The CDR3 length is 14 residues. Germline CDR1 and CDR2: MNHNY and SVGAGI (reference sequence). V dropped 7 bases and J dropped 2 bases, with 14 bases sitting between them. Written as DNA, the CDR3 is TGTGCCAGCATTCCAAACAGCGGTAACACTGAAGCTTTCTTT. This sequence encodes CASIPNSGNTEAFF.

This rearrangement joins TRBV4-1 to TRBJ2-1, with no clear D. Trimming left V 0 bases short and J 2 bases short, with 8 bases between. Germline CDR1 and CDR2: MGHRA and YSYEKL. The CDR3 has 15 amino acids. CDR3 in amino acids: CASSQDIPAYNEQFF. For the CDR3, the DNA is TGCGCCAGCAGCCAAGATATCCCGGCCTACAATGAGCAGTTCTTC.

This clonotype has a count of ten or more. The chain joins TRBV9 to TRBJ1-6; D not certain. Per the germline V gene, CDR1 is SGDLS and CDR2 is YYNGEE. V gave up 4 bases and J gave up 7 bases, with 15 bases separating them. The CDR3 sequence is 15 residues long. As DNA, the CDR3 is TGTGCCAGCAGCCTCGGGCCCGCTGACAATTCACCCCTCCACTTT. Translation gives CASSLGPADNSPLHF. The whole variable domain, filled in from reference TRBV9 and TRBJ1-6, reads DSGVTQTPKHLITATGQRVTLRCSPRSGDLSVYWYQQSLDQGLQFLIQYYNGEERAKGNILERFSAQQFPDLHSELNLSSLELGDSALYFCASSLGPADNSPLHFGNGTRLTVT.

This clonotype was picked up a small number of times. This may stem from a read error, because a much larger clone lies one nucleotide away. The chain has TRBV4-1 and TRBJ2-5; 7 positions agree with TRBD1. The V gene end was trimmed by 5 bases and the J gene end by 2 bases; junction bases not matched to a gene: 11. The CDR3 is 16 residues long. Germline V gene sequence: CDR1 MGHRA, CDR2 YSYEKL. CDR3 amino acids: CASSSSGTDPQETQYF. DNA for the CDR3: TGCGCCAGCAGCAGTAGTGGGACAGACCCTCAAGAGACCCAGTACTTC.

This clonotype turned up a few times. This sequence joins TRBV29-1 and TRBJ1-3; 8 bases agree with TRBD1. CDR1 SQVTM and CDR2 ANQGSEA come from the germline V gene. This CDR3 region has 18 residues. V lost 0 bases to trimming and J lost 1 base; unmatched junction nucleotides: 11. CDR3 residues: CSVEDPLQTGASGNTIYF. CDR3 nucleotides: TGCAGCGTTGAAGATCCCCTTCAGACAGGGGCATCTGGAAACACCATATATTTT.

V gene TRBV5-6 combines with J gene TRBJ2-3, with 10 bases that match TRBD2. This CDR3 is built from 15 residues. Germline trimming cut 3 bases from V and 6 bases from J; bases unmatched to any gene: 7. The germline CDR1 and CDR2 sequences are SGHDT and YYEEEE. As DNA, the CDR3 is TGTGCCAGCAGCTACACTAGCGGGGCCCGCGATACGCAGTATTTT. Its protein is CASSYTSGARDTQYF.

The chain uses TRBV3-1 and TRBJ2-1, with D perhaps TRBD2 (6 bases). The end of the DNA fits TRBJ2-7 better, so the J call may be wrong. CDR3 length equals 16 residues. Germline V gene sequence: CDR1 LGHDT, CDR2 YNNKEL (reference sequence). The CDR3 DNA follows: TGTGCCAGCAGCCAAAGACGGGGGAAGAGATACAATGAGCAGTACTTC. Its translation is CASSQRRGKRYNEQYF.

The chain joins TRBV28 to TRBJ2-7; 9 bases line up with TRBD1. Germline lookup yields CDR1 MDHEN and CDR2 SYDVKM. Germline trimming cut 2 bases from V and 2 bases from J; bases unmatched to any gene: 4. The CDR3 runs to 15 residues. The CDR3 loop reads CASSLGTGRTYEQYF. CDR3 DNA sequence: TGTGCCAGCAGTTTAGGGACAGGGAGGACCTACGAGCAGTACTTC.

J is TRBJ2-5 and V is TRBV24-1, with TRBD1 as a possible D gene (5 bases). The ends were cut back, 3 bases at V and 4 bases at J, with 20 bases in the middle. This CDR3 has 17 residues. Per the germline V gene, CDR1 is KGHDR and CDR2 is SFDVKD. The CDR3 DNA reads TGTGCCACCAGTGATCTCAATACCCAGGGAAGGGTAGAGACCCAGTACTTC. This gives the protein CATSDLNTQGRVETQYF.

This clonotype was found a few times. The rearrangement links TRBV20-1 to TRBJ2-1; D is unclear. The CDR3 sequence is 11 residues long. Trimming shortened V by 0 bases and J by 7 bases, and 4 bases separated the two germline ends. The V gene's germline CDR1 is DFQATT and CDR2 SNEGSKA (reference sequence). CDR3 region: CSARDRNEQFF. The DNA of the CDR3 is TGCAGTGCTAGAGATAGGAATGAGCAGTTCTTC.

This clonotype was recorded a few times. The chain joins TRBV7-9 to TRBJ1-2, with a weak D call TRBD1 (5 bases). Germline-derived CDR1 and CDR2 are SEHNR and FQNEAQ (reference sequence). There are 14 residues in the CDR3. V was shortened by 0 bases and J by 3 bases, with 8 bases between the two germline ends. The CDR3 spells CASSLATRDYGYTF. CDR3 bases: TGTGCCAGCAGCTTAGCGACCAGGGACTATGGCTACACCTTC. Using reference TRBV7-9 and TRBJ1-2 for the parts outside the CDR3, the full variable domain is DTGVSQNPRHKITKRGQNVTFRCDPISEHNRLYWYRQTLGQGPEFLTYFQNEAQLEKSRLLSDRFSAERPKGSFSTLEIQRTEQGDSAMYLCASSLATRDYGYTFGSGTRLTVV.

A remark on this clonotype: It may be a read error: a sequence one base away is much more abundant. V is TRBV20-1 and J is TRBJ2-7, with D possibly TRBD2 on 6 matching bases. From germline, CDR1 is DFQATT and CDR2 SNEGSKA (reference sequence). The length of the CDR3 is 13 residues. V was shortened by 6 bases and J by 6 bases, with 18 bases between the two germline ends. CDR3 DNA sequence: TGCAGTGCCCCAGCACGGACTATTCGCGAGCAGTACTTC. Its protein product is CSAPARTIREQYF.

V gene TRBV3-1 combines with J gene TRBJ1-2, with 9 bases matching TRBD1. Losses at the gene ends were 1 base for V and 5 bases for J; bases not matched to a gene: 8. The CDR3 extends over 16 amino acids. The V gene's germline CDR1 is LGHDT and CDR2 YNNKEL (reference sequence). The CDR3 loop reads CASSQVLRDRVYGYTF. CDR3 bases: TGTGCCAGCAGCCAAGTTCTGCGGGACAGGGTTTATGGCTACACCTTC.